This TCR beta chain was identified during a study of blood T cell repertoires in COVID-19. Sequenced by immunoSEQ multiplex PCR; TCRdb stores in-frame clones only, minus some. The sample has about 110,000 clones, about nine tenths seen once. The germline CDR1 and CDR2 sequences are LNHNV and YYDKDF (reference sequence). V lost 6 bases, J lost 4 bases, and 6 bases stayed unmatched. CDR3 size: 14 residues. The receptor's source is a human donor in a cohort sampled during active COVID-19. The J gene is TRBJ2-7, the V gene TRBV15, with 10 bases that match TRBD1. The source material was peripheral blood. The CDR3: CATRPRTGGYEQYF. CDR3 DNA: TGTGCCACCAGACCACGGACAGGGGGTTACGAGCAGTACTTC.